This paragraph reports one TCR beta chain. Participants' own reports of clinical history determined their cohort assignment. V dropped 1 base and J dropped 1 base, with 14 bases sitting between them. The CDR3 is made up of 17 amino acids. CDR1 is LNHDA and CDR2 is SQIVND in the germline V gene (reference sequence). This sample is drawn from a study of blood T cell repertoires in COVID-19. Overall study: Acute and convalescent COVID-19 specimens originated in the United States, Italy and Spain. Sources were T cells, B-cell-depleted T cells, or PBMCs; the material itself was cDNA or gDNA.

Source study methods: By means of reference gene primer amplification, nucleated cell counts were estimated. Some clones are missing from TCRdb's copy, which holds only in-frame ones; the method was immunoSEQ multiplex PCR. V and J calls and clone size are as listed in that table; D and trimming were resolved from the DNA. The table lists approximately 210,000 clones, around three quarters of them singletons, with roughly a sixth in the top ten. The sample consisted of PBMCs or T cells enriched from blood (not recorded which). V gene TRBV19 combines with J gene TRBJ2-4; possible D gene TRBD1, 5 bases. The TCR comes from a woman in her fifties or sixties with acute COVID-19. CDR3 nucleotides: TGTGCCAGTAGTATAGGGGTAGAAGGGGTTGCCAAAAACATTCAGTACTTC. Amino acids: CASSIGVEGVAKNIQYF.